This T cell receptor (beta chain) was obtained from a study of T cells in Graves' hyperthyroidism and ophthalmopathy. About the study: Once the initial diagnosis was made, peripheral blood was obtained before any treatment. Notes on the study in general: Within blood appeared most thyroid clonotypes that had expanded above 0.001.

TCR beta CDR3 regions were amplified from RNA. First-round RT-PCR targeting the TCR CDR3 was performed with the HTBI primer set. Via MiXCR, TCRdb re-called the multiplex PCR reads, giving one row per CDR3 protein. The sample yields around 300,000 distinct CDR3 sequences, around 15% seen once. This clonotype was detected a few times. As yet, its antigen is unknown. Sequencing was performed on blood. The sequence came from a woman between 35 and 50 years old with Graves' ophthalmopathy.

For the CDR3, the DNA is TGTGCCAGCAGTCGTACTAGCGGGTACAATGAGCAGTTCTTC. Its translation is CASSRTSGYNEQFF. This rearrangement joins TRBV2 to TRBJ2-1; 9 nucleotides match TRBD2. Germline V CDR1 and CDR2: SNHLY, FYNNEI. The CDR3 runs to 14 residues. J gave up 4 bases and V 5 bases, and 3 bases lay outside the gene matches.